These 21 T cell receptor beta chains came from one sample sequenced in a study of graft-versus-host responses after intestinal transplantation. Which antigens these TCRs recognize remains unknown. Assay used: immunoSEQ multiplex PCR; TCRdb lists only in-frame clones, some missing. The sample contains 85,000 to 90,000 clones, 75% to 90% of which appear only once. The sample was unstimulated CD8+ T cells sorted from spleen or lymph node cells, taken before intestinal transplant. These receptors came from a human donor who received an intestinal transplant.

The rearrangement links TRBV5-4 to TRBJ2-5; TRBD2 agrees at 13 bases. The CDR3 is 18 residues long. The germline V gene has CDR1 SGHNT and CDR2 YYREEE (reference sequence). Unmatched junction bases numbered 10, after V lost 4 bases and J lost 1 base. The CDR3 here is CASSPGLAGASFQETQYF. CDR3 sequence (DNA): TGTGCCAGCAGCCCCGGACTAGCGGGGGCGTCTTTCCAAGAGACCCAGTACTTC. Looking up the rest from reference TRBV5-4 and TRBJ2-5 gives the full variable domain: ETGVTQSPTHLIKTRGQQVTLRCSSQSGHNTVSWYQQALGQGPQFIFQYYREEENGRGNFPPRFSGLQFPNYSSELNVNALELDDSALYLCASSPGLAGASFQETQYFGPGTRLLVL.

The chain is built from TRBV7-2 and TRBJ1-1, with D hard to call. This CDR3 contains 15 residues. With 2 bases removed from V and 2 bases from J, the gap between germline ends came to 12 bases. CDR1 is SGHTA, CDR2 FQGNSA, per germline. CDR3 residues: CASSLSGYGNTEAFF. DNA of the CDR3: TGTGCCAGCAGCTTATCCGGGTATGGAAACACTGAAGCTTTCTTT.

This clone came up a few times. V usage is TRBV19 and J usage is TRBJ2-7; TRBD1 matches 8 bases. CDR1 is LNHDA, CDR2 SQIVND, per germline (reference sequence). CDR3 length: 13 amino acids. The J segment lost 4 bases and the V segment lost 3 bases, leaving 2 bases of the junction unmatched. CDR3 sequence: CASSMGQAYEQYF. In nucleotides, the CDR3 is TGTGCCAGTAGTATGGGACAGGCGTACGAGCAGTACTTC.

The V and J genes are TRBV10-2 and TRBJ2-1, with 11 positions matching TRBD2. The CDR3 is 14 amino acids. Germline CDR1 WSHSY, CDR2 SAAADI. The junction had 2 bases not matched to a gene; V was cut back by 3 bases and J by 7 bases. CDR3 in DNA: TGCGCCAGCAGTGAACTAGCGGGAGTAAATGAGCAGTTCTTC. Translating it yields CASSELAGVNEQFF.

The chain couples TRBV6-1 to TRBJ1-6; D is ambiguous. V was clipped by 6 bases and J by 10 bases, with 13 bases between them. The CDR3 has 13 amino acids. The germline CDR1 and CDR2 sequences are MNHNS and SASEGT. The CDR3 region has the DNA TGTGCCAGCAGCATATCCGGGAAATCACCCCTCCACTTT. Its translation is CASSISGKSPLHF.

In its sample, this clone was seen a few times. The chain's CDR3 is CASSPAGGGNTGELFF. CDR3 nucleotides: TGTGCCAGCAGCCCCGCGGGTGGGGGAAACACCGGGGAGCTGTTTTTT. The V call is TRBV7-3, the J call TRBJ2-2, with D perhaps matching TRBD1 or TRBD2 (5 bases each). V shed 5 bases and J shed 2 bases, with 15 bases lying between them. The CDR3 sequence is 16 residues long. Germline V CDR1 and CDR2: SGHTA, FQGTGA.

This chain links TRBV4-1 with TRBJ2-1; no clear D gene. CDR1 and CDR2 (germline): MGHRA, YSYEKL. The V end was cut by 0 bases, the J end by 3 bases, with 15 bases between. The CDR3 spans 17 residues. For the CDR3, the DNA is TGCGCCAGCAGCCAAGATAAATGGGTACGGCTCTACAATGAGCAGTTCTTC. It specifies CASSQDKWVRLYNEQFF.

The V call is TRBV5-1, the J call TRBJ2-7; a weak D match, TRBD2 (5 bases). Trimming removed 1 base at V and 4 bases at J, with 21 bases between. CDR3 length: 17 residues. Germline CDR1 SGHRS, CDR2 YFSETQ. CDR3 amino acids: CASSLSVWRPPRYEQYF. DNA of the CDR3: TGCGCCAGCAGCTTGAGTGTCTGGAGGCCTCCAAGATACGAGCAGTACTTC.

The chain joins TRBV10-3 to TRBJ2-7, with TRBD2 as a possible D gene (6 bases). CDR1 is ENHRY, CDR2 SYGVKD, per germline. The CDR3 has 15 residues. V was clipped by 9 bases and J by 0 bases, with 18 bases between them. The CDR3 sequence: CAIRAGLSASYEQYF. The DNA for the CDR3 is TGTGCCATTAGGGCGGGACTCTCGGCCTCCTACGAGCAGTACTTC.

V gene TRBV7-9 combines with J gene TRBJ2-3; no reliable D call. Trimming left V 2 bases short and J 6 bases short, with 18 bases between. CDR1 is SEHNR, CDR2 FQNEAQ, per germline (reference sequence). The CDR3 is made up of 16 amino acids. CDR3 protein: CASSLSPTAFPDTQYF. CDR3 nucleotide sequence: TGTGCCAGCAGCTTAAGTCCCACAGCGTTTCCGGATACGCAGTATTTT.

This chain uses TRBV13 with TRBJ2-5, with 9 positions matching TRBD1. Trimming took 5 bases from V and 3 from J; bases not matched to a gene: 10. The germline V gene has CDR1 PRHDT and CDR2 FYEKMQ (reference sequence). The CDR3 is made up of 16 amino acids. DNA of the CDR3: TGTGCCAGCAGCCCACTAGGGACAGGGAATAAAGAGACCCAGTACTTC. This gives the protein CASSPLGTGNKETQYF.

The J gene is TRBJ2-5, the V gene TRBV28, with 9 nucleotides matching TRBD1. This CDR3 contains 16 residues. Germline V gene lookup returns CDR1 MDHEN and CDR2 SYDVKM. The V gene end was trimmed by 4 bases and the J gene end by 1 base; junction bases not matched to a gene: 7. The CDR3 nucleotides read TGTGCCAGCAGTTCAATACAGGGGGCCGTCCAAGAGACCCAGTACTTC. Its translation: CASSSIQGAVQETQYF.

On this clone: Relative to the germline gene, one junction end is altered; a read error may explain this. This rearrangement joins TRBV7-7 to TRBJ1-4; no clear D. Per the germline V gene, CDR1 is SSHAT and CDR2 is FNYEAQ (reference sequence). The CDR3 consists of 14 residues. In nucleotides, the CDR3 is TGTGCCAGCAGCCTGAATGTCCGCGGAGGAAAAACTGTTTTT. Its protein product is CASSLNVRGGKTVF.

The V gene is TRBV5-6, the J gene TRBJ2-3; no clear D gene. CDR3 size: 17 residues. The V gene's germline CDR1 is SGHDT and CDR2 YYEEEE. V lost 1 base to trimming and J lost 0 bases, with 15 bases between them. The CDR3 sequence is CASSLRSRRPSTDTQYF. In DNA form, the CDR3 reads TGTGCCAGCAGCTTGAGATCACGCCGGCCTAGCACAGATACGCAGTATTTT.

This clone was found once. CDR3 loop: CATSGGKSQPQHF. The CDR3 bases are TGTGCCACCAGCGGGGGGAAGAGCCAGCCCCAGCATTTT. The rearrangement joins TRBV15 to TRBJ1-5; possible D gene TRBD1, 5 bases. There are 13 residues in the CDR3. V was clipped by 5 bases and J by 7 bases, with 12 bases between them. Germline V CDR1 and CDR2: LNHNV, YYDKDF (reference sequence).

The chain is built from TRBV28 and TRBJ1-4; D ambiguous. Germline V CDR1 and CDR2: MDHEN, SYDVKM. V was trimmed by 4 bases and J by 4 bases, leaving 10 bases between them. The CDR3 length is 14 residues. CDR3 amino acids: CASSWGIGNEKLFF. DNA of the CDR3: TGTGCCAGCAGTTGGGGTATCGGTAATGAAAAACTGTTTTTT. Variable domain in full (rest from reference TRBV28 and TRBJ1-4): DVKVTQSSRYLVKRTGEKVFLECVQDMDHENMFWYRQDPGLGLRLIYFSYDVKMKEKGDIPEGYSVSREKKERFSLILESASTNQTSMYLCASSWGIGNEKLFFGSGTQLSVL.

In DNA form, the CDR3 reads TGTGCCAGCAGTTACCCCCAGGGGCCCCTCGAGGGTACGCAGTATTTT. Protein product: CASSYPQGPLEGTQYF. V is TRBV6-6 and J is TRBJ2-3; tentative D call: TRBD1 (6 bases). V dropped 2 bases and J dropped 8 bases, with 20 bases sitting between them. This CDR3 has 16 residues. CDR1 and CDR2 (germline): MNHNY, SVGAGI (reference sequence).

This clone has just one count. This chain uses TRBV7-3 with TRBJ2-7, with D perhaps being TRBD1 or TRBD2 (5 bases each). The CDR3 spans 16 residues. From germline, CDR1 is SGHTA and CDR2 FQGTGA. V was clipped by 4 bases and J by 5 bases, with 21 bases between them. The CDR3 loop is CASSSPGELVGHEQYF. The CDR3 coding sequence is TGTGCCAGCAGCTCACCCGGGGAGTTGGTGGGGCACGAGCAGTACTTC.

The chain combines TRBV27 with TRBJ2-1, with 7 bases identical to TRBD1. CDR1 is MNHEY and CDR2 is SMNVEV in the germline V gene (reference sequence). J gave up 5 bases and V 0 bases, and 10 bases lay outside the gene matches. There are 17 residues in the CDR3. CDR3 bases: TGTGCCAGCAGTTTATCGATAGGGGGCTGGGAGAACAATGAGCAGTTCTTC. Translating it yields CASSLSIGGWENNEQFF.

The chain joins TRBV5-4 to TRBJ2-2, with 7 nucleotides matching TRBD1. Germline V gives CDR1 SGHNT, CDR2 YYREEE (reference sequence). The CDR3 sequence is 14 residues long. The trim removed 2 bases at V and 7 bases at J, leaving 5 bases unmatched. The DNA of the CDR3 is TGTGCCAGCAGCTTAGGGGGCGTTGACGGGGAGCTGTTTTTT. It is translated as CASSLGGVDGELFF.

The chain links TRBV10-3 to TRBJ2-3, with 8 positions matching TRBD2. Trimming removed 8 bases from V and 2 bases from J; junction bases left unmatched: 21. Germline V gives CDR1 ENHRY, CDR2 SYGVKD. The CDR3 consists of 19 residues. The CDR3 spells CAIGEIVAGQLFTTDTQYF. As DNA, the CDR3 is TGTGCCATCGGCGAGATCGTAGCGGGGCAACTCTTTACCACAGATACGCAGTATTTT.